This TCR beta chain comes out of a study of OX40 agonist ivuxolimab in advanced cancers. Study context: Patients were given ivuxolimab, an antibody that agonizes OX40 (CD134). Study-wide points: Doses of 0.1 to 3.0 mg/kg were accompanied by clonal expansion of CD4+ and CD8+ blood T cells by week 6. Expanded clones belonging to CD8+ T cells outnumbered, on average, those of CD4+.

Germline-derived CDR1 and CDR2 are LNHNV and YYDKDF (reference sequence). The V gene end was trimmed by 1 base and the J gene end by 8 bases; junction bases not matched to a gene: 13. The CDR3 spans 17 residues. TCRdb keeps only in-frame clones here, not all; method: immunoSEQ multiplex PCR. The table lists about 92,000 clones, under 95% of them singletons. Turning to this clone: What it recognizes is unknown.

The TCR originated in an adult with an advanced solid tumor such as melanoma, head and neck, liver or kidney cancer. Material: CD4+ or CD8+ T cells sorted from blood, obtained in a trial of the OX40 agonist ivuxolimab. The rearrangement links TRBV15 to TRBJ1-4; 7 bases are a match to TRBD1. The CDR3 sequence is CATSRAPRRGQREKLFF. The CDR3 bases are TGTGCCACCAGCAGAGCCCCCCGAAGGGGGCAGAGAGAAAAACTGTTTTTT.